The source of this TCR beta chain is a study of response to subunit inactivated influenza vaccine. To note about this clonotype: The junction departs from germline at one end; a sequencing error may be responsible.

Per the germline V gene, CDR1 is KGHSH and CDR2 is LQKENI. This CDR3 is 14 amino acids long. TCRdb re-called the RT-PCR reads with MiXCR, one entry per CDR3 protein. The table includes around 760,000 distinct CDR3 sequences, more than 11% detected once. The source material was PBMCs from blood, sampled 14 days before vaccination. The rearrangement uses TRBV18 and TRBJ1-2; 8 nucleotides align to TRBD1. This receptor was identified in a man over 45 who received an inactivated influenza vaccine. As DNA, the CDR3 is TGTGCCAGCTCCCCAGGGGACAGGCGCTATGGCTACGCCTTC. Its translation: CASSPGDRRYGYAF.